This T cell receptor (beta chain) was recorded in a study of cytomegalovirus exposure and HLA in healthy donors. Overall study: A previous analysis identified 95 million to 130 million unique TCR beta sequences derived from around 200 million T cells. Overall study findings and caveats: The study carried out a later analysis of TCR beta sequences. It associated some 17,000 of them with specific HLA alleles at a false discovery rate of 0.05. Analysis performed later showed TCR beta chains linked to HLA being more clonally expanded than equally common others. Productive status was seen about 87% or about 30% of the time for most TCR beta V segments in an earlier analysis.

For this clone: Its antigen is not known.

Germline V gene sequence: CDR1 MNHEY, CDR2 SMNVEV (reference sequence). V lost 6 bases to trimming and J lost 3 bases, with 11 bases between them. The CDR3 is made up of 14 amino acids. The PCR employed 60 Vbeta primers together with 13 Jbeta primers. Sequenced by immunoSEQ multiplex PCR; TCRdb stores in-frame clones only, minus some. The data show about 160,000 clones, roughly 82% seen once. Sequencing input: PBMCs. This TCR was recovered from a man aged 50 to 59 in good health and CMV-seropositive. The rearrangement links TRBV27 to TRBJ1-4; D remains ambiguous. CDR3 nucleotide sequence: TGTGCCAGCAGGCGGGCTTGGGCTAATGAAAAACTGTTTTTT. Amino acids: CASRRAWANEKLFF.